This is a list of T cell receptor beta chains from one sample in a study of cytomegalovirus exposure and HLA in healthy donors. The repertoire was sequenced with immunoSEQ multiplex PCR; TCRdb's copy has only in-frame clones and lacks some. The profile covers roughly 200,000 clones, with 70% to 80% appearing a single time and around 3.5% taken by the ten largest. The specimen was PBMCs. The receptors originated from a woman aged 60-75 years in good health and CMV-seropositive. The conserved cysteine and the conserved F or W are not part of the CDR3 here. Each record gives: V gene, J gene, D gene, CDR3 protein. D genes are given only for firm matches.

TRBV25-1	TRBJ1-5	-	ASSPSIPSQPQH
TRBV29-1	TRBJ2-2	TRBD1	SARQGRDTGELF
TRBV28	TRBJ2-7	TRBD2	ASSTERETSYEQY
TRBV4-1	TRBJ1-3	TRBD1	ASSMDRVAGNTIY
TRBV30	TRBJ1-4	TRBD1	AWSLWTGRNEKLF
TRBV7-3	TRBJ2-2	-	ASSLKTDGELF
TRBV5-1	TRBJ2-7	TRBD2	ASTGTSSGEQY
TRBV7-8	TRBJ1-2	-	ASSLAAQGDYGYT
TRBV23-1	TRBJ2-6	TRBD1	ASSQSVPGTGRSGANGLT
TRBV11-3	TRBJ2-2	-	ASSLAGENTGELF
TRBV6-1	TRBJ1-5	TRBD1	ASVGQGDNQPQH
TRBV4-1	TRBJ1-4	-	ASSQESGAIYEKLF
TRBV6-1	TRBJ2-2	TRBD1	ASSEGVDRGAAGELF
TRBV4-3	TRBJ1-6	-	ASSQVGRGGSPLH
TRBV27	TRBJ1-6	-	ASSLRWQAYNSPLH
TRBV2	-	TRBD2	ASGFGSSGTYEQY
TRBV9	TRBJ1-4	-	ASSVTYGGDEKLF
TRBV18	TRBJ1-4	-	ASSPARFNEKLF
TRBV5-4	TRBJ2-1	TRBD2	ASRPAGGQTGEQF
TRBV28	TRBJ1-5	-	ASSLAGPNQPQH
TRBV15	TRBJ2-5	-	ATSTRVPQETQY
TRBV5-6	TRBJ2-7	-	ASSFGQGRYEQY
TRBV2	TRBJ1-4	-	AFPLGDNEEKLF
TRBV19	TRBJ1-3	-	ASYRRDRGKRNTIY
TRBV7-9	TRBJ2-3	TRBD2	ASSLGRTQRGLTDTQY
TRBV4-2	TRBJ2-5	TRBD2	ASSQEGGAGGETQY
TRBV18	TRBJ2-5	-	ASSPGQGTQETQY
TRBV19	TRBJ2-1	-	ASSIQEAAYNEQF
TRBV16	TRBJ1-5	-	ASSPTGMEPQH
TRBV28	TRBJ2-7	TRBD2	ASSPSSGRAVNEQY
TRBV2	TRBJ1-5	-	ASSGIGVNQPQH
TRBV7-8	TRBJ2-7	-	ASSFDSTYEQY
TRBV30	TRBJ2-3	TRBD2	AWSVRAGGNTDTQY
TRBV5-8	TRBJ2-5	TRBD2	ASSFSGGETQY
TRBV7-6	TRBJ1-6	TRBD1	ASSLDTGATYNSPLH
TRBV27	TRBJ1-1	-	ASRQVRGSMNTEAF
TRBV19	TRBJ1-5	TRBD1	ASRSGTGVANQPQH
TRBV7-3	TRBJ1-1	-	ASKNENAEAF
TRBV5-1	TRBJ1-6	-	ASSLGARSPLH
TRBV19	TRBJ2-6	-	ASSKKEGAGANGLT
TRBV2	TRBJ1-5	TRBD1	ASRQGNQPQH
TRBV7-8	TRBJ2-7	-	ASSLDQGRAYEQY
TRBV30	TRBJ2-4	-	AWSVSRRVAKNSQY
TRBV7-8	TRBJ2-5	TRBD2	ASSKLGGGAQETQY
TRBV5-4	TRBJ2-6	TRBD1	ASSPGTGRAGANVLT
TRBV5-1	TRBJ2-3	-	ASSHRTRLGTDTQY
TRBV9	TRBJ1-2	-	ASSEGVINYGYT
TRBV7-2	TRBJ2-7	-	ASSLRGSDEQY
TRBV5-1	TRBJ2-5	-	ASSLEGGTPTETQY
TRBV4-2	TRBJ1-2	TRBD1	ASSQSGQGRDGYT
TRBV5-1	TRBJ1-1	TRBD1	ASSLLRDRAVHTEAF
TRBV6-5	TRBJ1-4	-	ASQRGWGEKLF
TRBV7-3	TRBJ2-1	-	ASSLGHSNEQF